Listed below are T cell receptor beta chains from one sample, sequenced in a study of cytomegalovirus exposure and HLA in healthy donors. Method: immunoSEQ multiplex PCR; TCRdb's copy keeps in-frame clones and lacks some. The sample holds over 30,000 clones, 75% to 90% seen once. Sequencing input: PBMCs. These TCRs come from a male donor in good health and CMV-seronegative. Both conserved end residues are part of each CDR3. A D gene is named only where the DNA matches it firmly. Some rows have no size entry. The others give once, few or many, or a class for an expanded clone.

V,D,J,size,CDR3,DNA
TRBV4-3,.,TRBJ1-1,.,CASSQDYEGGWTEAFF,TGCGCCAGCAGCCAAGATTACGAGGGCGGGTGGACTGAAGCTTTCTTT
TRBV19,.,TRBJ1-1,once,CASSIPGAEAFF,TGTGCCAGTAGTATTCCCGGGGCTGAAGCTTTCTTT
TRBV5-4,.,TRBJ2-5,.,CASSLVGVSRETQYF,TGTGCCAGCAGCTTGGTAGGGGTATCTAGAGAGACCCAGTACTTC
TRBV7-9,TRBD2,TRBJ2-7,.,CASSPRNVAGGPYEQYF,TGTGCCAGCAGCCCACGGAATGTAGCGGGGGGACCCTACGAGCAGTACTTC
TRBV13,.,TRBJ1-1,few,CASSLRRRGTEAFF,TGTGCCAGCAGCTTGAGACGAAGGGGCACTGAAGCTTTCTTT
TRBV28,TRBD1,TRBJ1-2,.,CASNLDRDGYTF,TGTGCCAGCAACCTTGACAGGGATGGCTACACCTTC
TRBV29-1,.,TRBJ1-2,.,CSVFPGDTNYGYTF,TGCAGCGTGTTCCCGGGGGATACTAACTATGGCTACACCTTC
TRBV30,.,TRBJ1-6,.,CAWSVLGDNSPLHF,TGTGCCTGGAGTGTTTTAGGAGATAATTCACCCCTCCACTTT
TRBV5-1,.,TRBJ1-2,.,CASSLEGSGYTF,TGCGCCAGCAGCTTGGAAGGGAGTGGCTACACCTTC
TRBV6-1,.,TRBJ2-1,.,CASSLTALGYNEQFF,TGTGCCAGCAGCCTGACAGCTTTAGGCTACAATGAGCAGTTCTTC
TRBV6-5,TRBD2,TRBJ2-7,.,CASSYSGTSGTYEQYF,TGTGCCAGCAGTTACTCTGGGACTAGCGGCACCTACGAGCAGTACTTC
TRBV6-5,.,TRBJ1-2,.,CASSHFSPGSGYTF,TGTGCCAGCAGTCACTTCTCCCCCGGGTCTGGCTACACCTTC
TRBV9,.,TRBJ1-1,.,CASSVGHLNTEAFF,TGTGCCAGCAGCGTGGGACACTTGAACACTGAAGCTTTCTTT
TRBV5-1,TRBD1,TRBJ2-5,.,CASTRQGETQYF,TGCGCCAGCACACGACAGGGGGAGACCCAGTACTTC
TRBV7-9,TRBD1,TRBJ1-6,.,CASSYRGLRERSPLHF,TGTGCCAGCAGCTACAGGGGTTTGCGTGAGAGGTCACCCCTCCACTTT
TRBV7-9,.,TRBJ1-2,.,CASSWASGYGYTF,TGTGCCAGCAGCTGGGCCAGTGGGTATGGCTACACCTTC
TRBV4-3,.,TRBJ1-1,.,CASSQVSGNTEAFF,TGCGCCAGCAGCCAAGTCTCAGGGAACACTGAAGCTTTCTTT
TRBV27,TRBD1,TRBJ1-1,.,CASNLGTGGTEAFF,TGTGCCAGCAACCTCGGGACAGGGGGCACTGAAGCTTTCTTT
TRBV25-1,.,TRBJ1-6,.,CASSGTDNSPLHF,TGTGCCAGCAGTGGGACTGACAATTCACCCCTCCACTTT
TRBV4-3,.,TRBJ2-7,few,CASSQDAGYEQYF,TGCGCCAGCAGCCAAGATGCAGGGTACGAGCAGTACTTC
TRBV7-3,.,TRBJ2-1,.,CASSALESSYNEQFF,TGTGCCAGCAGCGCCCTGGAGAGCTCCTACAATGAGCAGTTCTTC
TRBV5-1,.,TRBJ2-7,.,CASSLGSGWNEQYF,TGCGCCAGCAGCTTGGGGTCAGGGTGGAACGAGCAGTACTTC
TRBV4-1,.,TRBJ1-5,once,CASSQQGSNQPQHF,TGCGCCAGCAGCCAACAGGGGAGCAATCAGCCCCAGCATTTT
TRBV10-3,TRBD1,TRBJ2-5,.,CAISEATGGAQTQYF,TGTGCCATCAGTGAGGCGACAGGGGGCGCGCAGACCCAGTACTTC
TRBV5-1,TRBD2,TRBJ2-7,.,CASSPSLPSGGGVYEQYF,TGCGCCAGCAGCCCCTCCCTTCCTAGCGGGGGAGGAGTCTACGAGCAGTACTTC
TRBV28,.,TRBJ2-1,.,CASSFTGSEQFF,TGTGCCAGCAGTTTTACTGGGAGCGAGCAGTTCTTC
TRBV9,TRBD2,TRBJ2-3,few,CASSVEVAGAITDTQYF,TGTGCCAGCAGCGTAGAAGTAGCGGGGGCAATCACAGATACGCAGTATTTT